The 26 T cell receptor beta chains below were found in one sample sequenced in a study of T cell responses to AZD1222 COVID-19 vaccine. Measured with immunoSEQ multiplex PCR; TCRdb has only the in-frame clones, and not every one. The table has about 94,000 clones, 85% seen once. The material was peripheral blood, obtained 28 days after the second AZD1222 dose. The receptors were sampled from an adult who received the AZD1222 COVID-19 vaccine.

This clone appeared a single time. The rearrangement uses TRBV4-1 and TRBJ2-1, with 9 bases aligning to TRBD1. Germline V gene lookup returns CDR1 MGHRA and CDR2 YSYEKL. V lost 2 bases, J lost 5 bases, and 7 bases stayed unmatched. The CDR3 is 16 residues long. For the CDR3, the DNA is TGCGCCAGCAGCCAAACAGGGACAGGGTGGGACAATGAGCAGTTCTTC. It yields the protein CASSQTGTGWDNEQFF.

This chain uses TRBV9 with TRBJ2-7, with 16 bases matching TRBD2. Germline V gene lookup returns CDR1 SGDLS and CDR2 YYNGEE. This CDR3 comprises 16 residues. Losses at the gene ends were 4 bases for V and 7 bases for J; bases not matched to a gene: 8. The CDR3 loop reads CASSPLGLAGGDEQYF. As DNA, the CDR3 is TGTGCCAGCAGCCCCTTGGGACTAGCGGGGGGGGATGAGCAGTACTTC.

In DNA form, the CDR3 reads TGTGCCAGCAGCTTAGTACTGAACACTGAAGCTTTCTTT. This translates into CASSLVLNTEAFF. The V gene is TRBV7-9, the J gene TRBJ1-1; D gene unclear. Germline-derived CDR1 and CDR2 are SEHNR and FQNEAQ (reference sequence). Trimming pared 1 base from V and 0 bases from J, leaving 3 bases between. This CDR3 contains 13 residues.

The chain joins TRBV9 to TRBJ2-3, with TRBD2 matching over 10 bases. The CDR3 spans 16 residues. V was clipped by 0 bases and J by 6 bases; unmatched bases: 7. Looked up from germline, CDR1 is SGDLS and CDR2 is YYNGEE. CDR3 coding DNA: TGTGCCAGCAGCGTAGACTTCAGCGGGGGGGCTGATACGCAGTATTTT. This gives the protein CASSVDFSGGADTQYF.

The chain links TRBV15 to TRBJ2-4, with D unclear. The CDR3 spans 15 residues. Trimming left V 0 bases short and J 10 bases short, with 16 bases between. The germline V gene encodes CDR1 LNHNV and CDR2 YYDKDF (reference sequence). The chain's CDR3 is CATSRDRPREAIQYF. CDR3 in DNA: TGTGCCACCAGCAGAGATCGCCCTCGAGAGGCGATTCAGTACTTC.

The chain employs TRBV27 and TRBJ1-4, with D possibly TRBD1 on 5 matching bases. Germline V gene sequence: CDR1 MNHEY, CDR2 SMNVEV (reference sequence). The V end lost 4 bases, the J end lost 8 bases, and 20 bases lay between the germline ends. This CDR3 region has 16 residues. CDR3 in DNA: TGTGCCAGCAGTTCACTTCCGGGACGCTTGATCGAAAAACTGTTTTTT. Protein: CASSSLPGRLIEKLFF.

The DNA of the CDR3 is TGTGCCAGCAGAGGGCGTAGTGGGAACACTGAAGCTTTCTTT. Its protein product is CASRGRSGNTEAFF. The chain couples TRBV2 to TRBJ1-1, with D uncertain. There are 14 residues in the CDR3. V shed 6 bases and J shed 1 base, with 12 bases lying between them. Germline-derived CDR1 and CDR2 are SNHLY and FYNNEI.

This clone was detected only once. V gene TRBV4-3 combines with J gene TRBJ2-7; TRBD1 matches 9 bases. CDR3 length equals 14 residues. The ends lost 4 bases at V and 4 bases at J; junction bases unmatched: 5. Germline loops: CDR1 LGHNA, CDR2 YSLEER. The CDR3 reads CASSRDRDGYEQYF. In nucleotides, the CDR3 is TGCGCCAGCAGCCGGGACAGGGATGGTTACGAGCAGTACTTC.

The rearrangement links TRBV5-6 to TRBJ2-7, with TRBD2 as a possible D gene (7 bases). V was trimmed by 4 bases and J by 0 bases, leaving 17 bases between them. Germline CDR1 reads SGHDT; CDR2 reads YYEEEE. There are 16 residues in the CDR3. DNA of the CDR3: TGTGCCAGCAGCCAGTTTCTGCGGGGGCCCTCCTACGAGCAGTACTTC. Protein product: CASSQFLRGPSYEQYF.

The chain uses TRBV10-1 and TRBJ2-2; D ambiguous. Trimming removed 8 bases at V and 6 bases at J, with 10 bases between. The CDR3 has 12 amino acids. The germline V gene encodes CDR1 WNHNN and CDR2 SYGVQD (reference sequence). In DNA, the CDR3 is TGCGCCAGCTCTCATAGGGCCGGGGAGCTGTTTTTT. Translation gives CASSHRAGELFF.

CDR3 residues: CASSYGGTSGSYEQYF. CDR3 coding DNA: TGTGCCAGCAGTTACGGGGGGACTAGCGGGTCCTACGAGCAGTACTTC. The V and J genes are TRBV6-5 and TRBJ2-7, with 12 bases fitting TRBD2. Germline lookup yields CDR1 MNHEY and CDR2 SVGAGI. The V segment lost 2 bases and the J segment 1 base; nucleotides outside the gene matches: 3. The CDR3 sequence is 16 residues long.

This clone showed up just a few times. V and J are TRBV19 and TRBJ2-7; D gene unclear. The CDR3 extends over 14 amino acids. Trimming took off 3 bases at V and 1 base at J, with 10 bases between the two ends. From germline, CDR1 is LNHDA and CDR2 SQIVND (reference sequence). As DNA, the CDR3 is TGTGCCAGTAGTATTTCCGGGTTGTCCTACGAGCAGTACTTC. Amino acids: CASSISGLSYEQYF.

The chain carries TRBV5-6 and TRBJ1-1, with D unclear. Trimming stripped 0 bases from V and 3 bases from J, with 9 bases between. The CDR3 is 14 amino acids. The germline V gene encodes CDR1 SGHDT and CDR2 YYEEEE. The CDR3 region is CASSLVVRHTEAFF. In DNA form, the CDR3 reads TGTGCCAGCAGCTTGGTCGTGAGACACACTGAAGCTTTCTTT.

The CDR3 is CASSYSVGRGALNTEAFF. The CDR3 coding sequence is TGTGCCAGCAGTTACTCAGTGGGCAGGGGGGCCCTGAACACTGAAGCTTTCTTT. This chain uses TRBV6-2 or TRBV6-3 with TRBJ1-1, with 7 bases matching TRBD1. Trimming cost V 0 bases and J 0 bases; bases outside gene matches: 10. Germline V gene data show CDR1 as MNHEY and CDR2 as SVGEGT. The CDR3 extends over 18 amino acids.

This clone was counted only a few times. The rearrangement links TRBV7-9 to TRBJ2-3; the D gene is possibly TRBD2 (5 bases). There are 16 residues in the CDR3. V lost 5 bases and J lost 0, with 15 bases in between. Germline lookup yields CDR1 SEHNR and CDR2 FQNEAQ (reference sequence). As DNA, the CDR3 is TGTGCCAGCAGCCCCCTGAGCGGATTTAGCACAGATACGCAGTATTTT. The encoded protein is CASSPLSGFSTDTQYF.

The CDR3 loop reads CASYDAALETQYF. The CDR3 DNA follows: TGTGCCTCCTACGATGCTGCCTTAGAGACCCAGTACTTC. The rearrangement uses TRBV19 and TRBJ2-5; unclear D gene. The CDR3 has 13 amino acids. Germline V gene data show CDR1 as LNHDA and CDR2 as SQIVND (reference sequence). V was shortened by 11 bases and J by 4 bases, with 17 bases between the two germline ends.

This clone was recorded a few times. CDR3 sequence reads: CASSISGSNLYEQYF. In DNA form, the CDR3 reads TGTGCCAGCAGCATTAGCGGGAGTAATCTCTACGAGCAGTACTTC. The V and J genes are TRBV7-2 and TRBJ2-7; TRBD2 matches 9 bases. The CDR3 is 15 residues long. Per the germline V gene, CDR1 is SGHTA and CDR2 is FQGNSA. V trimming: 5 bases; J trimming: 3 bases; junction bases outside the gene matches: 8.

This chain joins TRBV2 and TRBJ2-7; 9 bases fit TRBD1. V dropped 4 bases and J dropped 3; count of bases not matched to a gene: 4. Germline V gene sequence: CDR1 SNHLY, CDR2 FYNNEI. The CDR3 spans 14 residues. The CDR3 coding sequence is TGTGCCAGCAGTGGTAACAGGGGGCTCTACGAGCAGTACTTC. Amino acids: CASSGNRGLYEQYF.

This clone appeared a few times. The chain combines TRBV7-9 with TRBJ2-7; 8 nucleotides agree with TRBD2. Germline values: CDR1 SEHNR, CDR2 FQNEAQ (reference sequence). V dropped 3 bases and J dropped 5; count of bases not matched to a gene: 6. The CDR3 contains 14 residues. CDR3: CASSFIAGWDEQYF. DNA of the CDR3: TGTGCCAGCAGCTTCATAGCGGGGTGGGACGAGCAGTACTTC.

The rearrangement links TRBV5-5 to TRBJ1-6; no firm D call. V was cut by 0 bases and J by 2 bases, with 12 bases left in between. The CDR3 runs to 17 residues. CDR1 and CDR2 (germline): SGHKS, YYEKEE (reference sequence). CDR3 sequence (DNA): TGTGCCAGCAGCTTGGTGGGGTCTTTCGCCTATAATTCACCCCTCCACTTT. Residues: CASSLVGSFAYNSPLHF.

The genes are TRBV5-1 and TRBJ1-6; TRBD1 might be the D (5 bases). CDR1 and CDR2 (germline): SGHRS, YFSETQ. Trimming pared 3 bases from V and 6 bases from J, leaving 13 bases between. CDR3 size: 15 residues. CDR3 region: CASSYGGVGNSPLHF. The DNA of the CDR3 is TGCGCCAGCAGCTACGGGGGTGTTGGTAATTCACCCCTCCACTTT.

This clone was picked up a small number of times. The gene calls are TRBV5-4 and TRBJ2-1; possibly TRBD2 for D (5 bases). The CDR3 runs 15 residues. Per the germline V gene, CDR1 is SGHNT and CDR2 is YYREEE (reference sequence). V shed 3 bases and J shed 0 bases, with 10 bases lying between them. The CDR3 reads CASSSAARSYNEQFF. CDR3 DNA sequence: TGTGCCAGCAGCTCAGCGGCTCGCTCCTACAATGAGCAGTTCTTC.

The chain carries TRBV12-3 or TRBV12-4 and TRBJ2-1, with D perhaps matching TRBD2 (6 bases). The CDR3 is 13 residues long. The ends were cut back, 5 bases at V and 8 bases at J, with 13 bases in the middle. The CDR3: CASSRRDRDEQFF. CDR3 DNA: TGTGCCAGCAGTCGGCGGGATAGGGATGAGCAGTTCTTC.

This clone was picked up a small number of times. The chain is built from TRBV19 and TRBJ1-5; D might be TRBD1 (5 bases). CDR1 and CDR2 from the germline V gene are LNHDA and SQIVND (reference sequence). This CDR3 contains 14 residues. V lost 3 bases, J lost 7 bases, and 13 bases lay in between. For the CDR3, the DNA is TGTGCCAGTAGTATGGGAGGGGCGGGACAGCCCCAGCATTTT. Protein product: CASSMGGAGQPQHF. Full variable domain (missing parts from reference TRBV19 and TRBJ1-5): DGGITQSPKYLFRKEGQNVTLSCEQNLNHDAMYWYRQDPGQGLRLIYYSQIVNDFQKGDIAEGYSVSREKKESFPLTVTSAQKNPTAFYLCASSMGGAGQPQHFGDGTRLSIL.

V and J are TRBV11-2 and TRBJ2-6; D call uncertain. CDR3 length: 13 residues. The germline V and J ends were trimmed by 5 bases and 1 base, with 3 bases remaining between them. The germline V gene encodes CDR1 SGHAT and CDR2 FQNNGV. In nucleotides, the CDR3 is TGTGCCAGCAGCCCTTCTGGGGCCAACGTCCTGACTTTC. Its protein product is CASSPSGANVLTF.

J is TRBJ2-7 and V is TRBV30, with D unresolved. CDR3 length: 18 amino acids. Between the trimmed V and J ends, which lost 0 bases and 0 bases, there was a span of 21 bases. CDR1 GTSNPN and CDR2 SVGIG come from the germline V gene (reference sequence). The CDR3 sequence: CAWSVIAARKLSSYEQYF. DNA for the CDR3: TGTGCCTGGAGTGTAATTGCTGCGCGAAAACTTAGCTCCTACGAGCAGTACTTC.